Sequencing of this T cell receptor (beta chain) was carried out in a study of blood T cell repertoires in COVID-19. Germline values: CDR1 SGDLS, CDR2 YYNGEE. The CDR3 consists of 13 residues. V was trimmed by 4 bases and J by 4 bases, leaving 11 bases between them. Clones were sequenced by immunoSEQ multiplex PCR, and TCRdb holds only the in-frame ones, with some missing. Of 250,000 or so clones listed, more than 85% were seen once; the top ten hold about 3%. Participant-given clinical history determined each cohort assignment. The rearrangement uses TRBV9 and TRBJ1-1; a possible D gene is TRBD1 (6 bases). This clonotype was sampled from a man aged 35-49 years who had been exposed to COVID-19. The sequencing sample was made of PBMCs or T cells enriched from blood (not recorded which). CDR3 nucleotide sequence: TGTGCCAGCAGCCCTCAGGGGAGCACTGAAGCTTTCTTT. Amino acids: CASSPQGSTEAFF.